One T cell receptor (beta chain) is described in this entry. What it recognizes is unknown. The CDR3 contains 14 residues. The V gene lost 2 bases and the J gene lost 6 bases, with 12 bases spanning the gap. CDR1 SGHRS and CDR2 YFSETQ come from the germline V gene. Unique molecular identifiers tagged the TCR beta cDNA libraries. T cells numbering about 0.85 to 10 million yielded some 500,000 cDNA molecules. MiXCR, run by TCRdb on the PCR reads, gives a single entry per CDR3 protein. The sample yields hundreds of thousands of distinct CDR3 sequences, 40% to 50% seen once. This record comes from a study of post-analysis software for immune sequencing data. The wider study: The disease courses spanned relapsing-remitting, secondary progressive and progressive-relapsing forms of multiple sclerosis. Study-wide results and caveats: Among 5 or 6 TRBV segments more frequent in patients than controls were TRBV5-6, TRBV5-1 and TRBV20-1.

The sequencing sample was made of blood. This sequence was found in a girl between 5 and 17 years old with multiple sclerosis. The chain joins TRBV5-1 to TRBJ2-1, with D perhaps matching TRBD1 (6 bases). CDR3 sequence (DNA): TGCGCCAGCAGCTTCCAGGGGCAACTCAATGAGCAGTTCTTC. This encodes CASSFQGQLNEQFF.